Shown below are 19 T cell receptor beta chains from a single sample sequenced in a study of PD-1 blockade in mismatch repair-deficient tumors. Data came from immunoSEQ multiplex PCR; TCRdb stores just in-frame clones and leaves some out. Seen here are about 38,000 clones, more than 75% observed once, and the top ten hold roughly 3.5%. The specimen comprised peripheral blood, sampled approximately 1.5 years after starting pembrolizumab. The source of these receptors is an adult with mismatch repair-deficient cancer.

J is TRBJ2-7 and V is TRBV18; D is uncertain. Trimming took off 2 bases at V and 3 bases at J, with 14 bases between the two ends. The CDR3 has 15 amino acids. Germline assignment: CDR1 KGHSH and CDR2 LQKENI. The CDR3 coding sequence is TGTGCCAGCTCACCAAGTTTGGAGAATAGCTACGAGCAGTACTTC. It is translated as CASSPSLENSYEQYF.

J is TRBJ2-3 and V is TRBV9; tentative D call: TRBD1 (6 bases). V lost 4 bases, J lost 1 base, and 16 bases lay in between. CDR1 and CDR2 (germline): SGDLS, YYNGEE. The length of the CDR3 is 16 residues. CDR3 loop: CASSFTGRPRTDTQYF. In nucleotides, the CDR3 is TGTGCCAGCAGCTTTACAGGGAGACCCCGCACAGATACGCAGTATTTT.

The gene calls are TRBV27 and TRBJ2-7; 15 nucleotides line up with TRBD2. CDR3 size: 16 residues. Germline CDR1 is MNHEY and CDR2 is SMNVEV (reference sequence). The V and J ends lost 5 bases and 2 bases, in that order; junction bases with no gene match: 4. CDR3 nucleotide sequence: TGTGCCAGCAGTCGGACTAGCGGGAGGGTAACCTACGAGCAGTACTTC. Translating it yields CASSRTSGRVTYEQYF.

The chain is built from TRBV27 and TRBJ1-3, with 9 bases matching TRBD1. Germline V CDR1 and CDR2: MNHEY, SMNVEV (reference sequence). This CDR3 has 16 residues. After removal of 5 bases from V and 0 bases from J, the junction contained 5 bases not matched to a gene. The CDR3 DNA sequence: TGTGCCAGCAGTCGGGACAGGGCGAGCTCTGGAAACACCATATATTTT. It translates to CASSRDRASSGNTIYF.

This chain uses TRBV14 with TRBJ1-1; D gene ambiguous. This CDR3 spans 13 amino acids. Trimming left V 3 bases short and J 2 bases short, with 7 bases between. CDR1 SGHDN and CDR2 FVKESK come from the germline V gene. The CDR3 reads CASSHNGNTEAFF. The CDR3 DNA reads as TGTGCCAGCAGCCACAATGGAAACACTGAAGCTTTCTTT.

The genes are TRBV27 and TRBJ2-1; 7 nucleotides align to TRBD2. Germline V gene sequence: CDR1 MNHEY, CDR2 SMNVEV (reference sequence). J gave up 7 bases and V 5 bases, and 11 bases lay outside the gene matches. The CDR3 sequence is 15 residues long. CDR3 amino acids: CASSKTSIRGNEQFF. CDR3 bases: TGTGCCAGCAGTAAGACTAGCATTCGGGGGAATGAGCAGTTCTTC.

In DNA, the CDR3 is TGTGCCAGCAGGTTTGAAACTAACACCGGGGAGCTGTTTTTT. Encoded protein: CASRFETNTGELFF. The chain joins TRBV11-3 to TRBJ2-2; D is ambiguous. The CDR3 is made up of 14 amino acids. Deletions cut 6 bases from V and 2 bases from J, with 10 bases between. Germline lookup yields CDR1 SGHNT and CDR2 YENEEA.

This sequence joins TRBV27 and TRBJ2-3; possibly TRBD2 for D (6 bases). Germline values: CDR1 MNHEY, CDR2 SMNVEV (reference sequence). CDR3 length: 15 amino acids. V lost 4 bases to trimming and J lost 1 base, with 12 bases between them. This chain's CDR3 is CASSWRRDGTDTQYF. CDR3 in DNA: TGTGCCAGCAGTTGGCGGCGGGACGGCACAGATACGCAGTATTTT.

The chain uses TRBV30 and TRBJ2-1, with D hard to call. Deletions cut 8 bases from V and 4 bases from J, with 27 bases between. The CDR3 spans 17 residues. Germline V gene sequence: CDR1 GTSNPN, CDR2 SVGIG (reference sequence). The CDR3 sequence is CARTARFMAASYNEQFF. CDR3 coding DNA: TGTGCCCGCACGGCCCGGTTTATGGCAGCATCTTACAATGAGCAGTTCTTC. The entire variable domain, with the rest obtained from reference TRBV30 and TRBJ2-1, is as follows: SQTIHQWPATLVQPVGSPLSLECTVEGTSNPNLYWYRQAAGRGLQLLFYSVGIGQISSEVPQNLSASRPQDRQFILSSKKLLLSDSGFYLCARTARFMAASYNEQFFGPGTRLTVL.

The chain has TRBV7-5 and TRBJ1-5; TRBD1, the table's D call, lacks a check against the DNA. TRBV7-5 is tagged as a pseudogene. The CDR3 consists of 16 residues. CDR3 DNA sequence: TGTGCCAGAAGCGTCTACAGGGGCTTGCAAAATCAGCCCCAGCATTTT. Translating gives CARSVYRGLQNQPQHF.

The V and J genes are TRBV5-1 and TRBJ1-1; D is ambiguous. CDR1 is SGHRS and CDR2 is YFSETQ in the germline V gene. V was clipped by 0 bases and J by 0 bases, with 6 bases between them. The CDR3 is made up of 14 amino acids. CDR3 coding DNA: TGCGCCAGCAGCTTGGAAGTCATGAACACTGAAGCTTTCTTT. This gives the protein CASSLEVMNTEAFF. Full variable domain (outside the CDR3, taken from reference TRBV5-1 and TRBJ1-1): KAGVTQTPRYLIKTRGQQVTLSCSPISGHRSVSWYQQTPGQGLQFLFEYFSETQRNKGNFPGRFSGRQFSNSRSEMNVSTLELGDSALYLCASSLEVMNTEAFFGQGTRLTVV.

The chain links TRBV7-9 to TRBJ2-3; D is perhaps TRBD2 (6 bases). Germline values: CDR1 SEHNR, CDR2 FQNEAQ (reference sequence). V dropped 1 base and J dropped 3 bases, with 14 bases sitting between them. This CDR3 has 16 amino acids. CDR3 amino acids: CASSLVLALITDTQYF. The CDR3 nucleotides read TGTGCCAGCAGCTTAGTCCTAGCGCTAATAACAGATACGCAGTATTTT.

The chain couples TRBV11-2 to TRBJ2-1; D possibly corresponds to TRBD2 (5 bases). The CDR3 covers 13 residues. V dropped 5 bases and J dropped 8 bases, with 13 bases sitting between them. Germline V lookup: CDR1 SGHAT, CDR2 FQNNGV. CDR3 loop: CASSQTAGHEQFF. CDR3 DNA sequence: TGTGCCAGCAGCCAAACGGCGGGCCATGAGCAGTTCTTC.

The CDR3 loop reads CASSALGTETFTDTQYF. CDR3 sequence (DNA): TGTGCCAGCAGCGCCTTAGGGACAGAGACTTTCACAGATACGCAGTATTTT. V is TRBV7-2 and J is TRBJ2-3; 7 bases fit TRBD1. Germline V gene sequence: CDR1 SGHTA, CDR2 FQGNSA. The CDR3 is made up of 17 amino acids. The V and J ends lost 5 bases and 2 bases, in that order; junction bases with no gene match: 13.

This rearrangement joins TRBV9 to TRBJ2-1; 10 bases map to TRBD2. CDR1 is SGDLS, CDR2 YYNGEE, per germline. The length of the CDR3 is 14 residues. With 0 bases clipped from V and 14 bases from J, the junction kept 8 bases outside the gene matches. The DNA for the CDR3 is TGTGCCAGCAGCGTAGGGCTAGCGGGAGCGGAGGAGTTCTTC. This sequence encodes CASSVGLAGAEEFF.

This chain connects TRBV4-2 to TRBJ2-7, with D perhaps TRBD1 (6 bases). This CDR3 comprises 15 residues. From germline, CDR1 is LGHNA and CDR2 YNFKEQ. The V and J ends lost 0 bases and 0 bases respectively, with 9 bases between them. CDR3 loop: CASSQDQDSSYEQYF. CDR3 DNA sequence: TGTGCCAGCAGCCAAGATCAGGACAGCTCCTACGAGCAGTACTTC.

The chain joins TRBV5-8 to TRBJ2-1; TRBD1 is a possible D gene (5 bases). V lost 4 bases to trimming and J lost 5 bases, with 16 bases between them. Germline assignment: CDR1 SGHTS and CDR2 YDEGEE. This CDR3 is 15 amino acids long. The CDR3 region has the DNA TGTGCCAGCAGCGCCGGACGCCCCAGGGACAATGAGCAGTTCTTC. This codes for CASSAGRPRDNEQFF.

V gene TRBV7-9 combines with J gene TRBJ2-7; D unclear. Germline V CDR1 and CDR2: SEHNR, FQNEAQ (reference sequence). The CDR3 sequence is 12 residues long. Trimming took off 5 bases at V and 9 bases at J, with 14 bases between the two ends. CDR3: CASSTDGSGQYF. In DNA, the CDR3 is TGTGCCAGCAGCACCGACGGCTCGGGGCAGTACTTC.

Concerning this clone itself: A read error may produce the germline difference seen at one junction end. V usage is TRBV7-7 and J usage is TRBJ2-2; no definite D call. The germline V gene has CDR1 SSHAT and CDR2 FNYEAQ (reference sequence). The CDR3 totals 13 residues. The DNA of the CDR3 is TGTGCTAGCAGCCGACATCCGGAGGGGGAGCTGTTTTTT. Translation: CASSRHPEGELFF.